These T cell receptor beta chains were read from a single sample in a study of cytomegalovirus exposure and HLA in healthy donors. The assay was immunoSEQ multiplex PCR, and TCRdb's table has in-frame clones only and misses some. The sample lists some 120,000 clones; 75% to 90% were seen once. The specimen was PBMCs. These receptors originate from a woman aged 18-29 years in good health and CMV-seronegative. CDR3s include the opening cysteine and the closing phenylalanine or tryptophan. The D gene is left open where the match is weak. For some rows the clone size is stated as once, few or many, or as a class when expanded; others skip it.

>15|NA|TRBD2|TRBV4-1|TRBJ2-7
CASSQDEAGAQEQYF
TGCGCCAGCAGCCAAGATGAAGCGGGAGCCCAAGAGCAGTACTTC
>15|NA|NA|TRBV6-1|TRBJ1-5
CASSEGVGGDQPQHF
TGTGCCAGCAGTGAAGGGGTCGGGGGGGATCAGCCCCAGCATTTT
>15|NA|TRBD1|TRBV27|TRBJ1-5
CASSLSRGPGQPQHF
TGTGCCAGCAGTTTATCAAGGGGGCCGGGGCAGCCCCAGCATTTT
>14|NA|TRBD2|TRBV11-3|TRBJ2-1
CASPWILAGESEFF
TGTGCCAGCCCGTGGATCCTAGCGGGAGAATCGGAGTTCTTC
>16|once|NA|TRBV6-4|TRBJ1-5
CASSPQGGDSNQPQHF
TGTGCCAGCAGCCCTCAGGGCGGCGATAGCAATCAGCCCCAGCATTTT
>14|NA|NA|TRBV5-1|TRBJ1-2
CASSLNGQNYGYTF
TGCGCCAGCAGCTTGAATGGACAGAACTATGGCTACACCTTC
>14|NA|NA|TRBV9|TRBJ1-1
CASGEGQYNTEAFF
TGTGCCAGCGGCGAGGGGCAGTACAACACTGAAGCTTTCTTT
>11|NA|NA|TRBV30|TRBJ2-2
CACRSSGELFF
TGTGCCTGCCGTAGTTCGGGGGAGCTGTTTTTT
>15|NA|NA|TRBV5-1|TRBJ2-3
CASSTGQTSTDTQYF
TGCGCCAGCAGCACTGGACAGACTAGCACAGATACGCAGTATTTT
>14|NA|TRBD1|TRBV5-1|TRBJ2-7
CATGDGTGSYEQYF
TGCGCCACCGGGGATGGGACAGGATCCTACGAGCAGTACTTC
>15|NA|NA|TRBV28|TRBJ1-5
CASNYYSGLNQPQHF
TGTGCCAGCAACTATTACAGCGGTTTAAATCAGCCCCAGCATTTT
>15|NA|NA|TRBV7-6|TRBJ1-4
CASSLRSLLNEKLFF
TGTGCCAGCAGCTTACGAAGCCTTCTCAATGAAAAACTGTTTTTT
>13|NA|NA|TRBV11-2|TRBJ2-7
CASSLRSRHEQYF
TGTGCCAGCAGCCTACGGTCCCGCCACGAGCAGTACTTC
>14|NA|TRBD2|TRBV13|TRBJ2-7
CASSPGGAGGEQYF
TGTGCCAGCAGCCCCGGTGGAGCGGGAGGCGAGCAGTACTTC
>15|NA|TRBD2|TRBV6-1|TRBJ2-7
CASSDEAGGSYEQYF
TGTGCCAGCAGTGATGAGGCGGGAGGTTCCTACGAGCAGTACTTC
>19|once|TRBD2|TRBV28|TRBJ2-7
CASRIGGVLAGGMSYEQYF
TGTGCCAGCAGAATAGGGGGGGTGCTAGCGGGAGGTATGTCCTACGAGCAGTACTTC
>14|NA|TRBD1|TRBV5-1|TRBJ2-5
CASSLQGRAETQYF
TGCGCCAGCAGCCTACAGGGGCGCGCGGAGACCCAGTACTTC
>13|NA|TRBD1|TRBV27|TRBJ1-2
CASSGQGMDGYTF
TGTGCCAGCAGTGGACAGGGGATGGATGGCTACACCTTC
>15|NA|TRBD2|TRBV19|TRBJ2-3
CASSIGAGVEDTQYF
TGTGCCAGTAGTATAGGAGCGGGAGTAGAAGATACGCAGTATTTT
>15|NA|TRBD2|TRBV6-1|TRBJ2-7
CASSGKLAGLYEQYF
TGTGCCAGCAGTGGTAAACTAGCGGGGCTCTACGAGCAGTACTTC
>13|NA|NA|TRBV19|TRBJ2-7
CASSISGGLEQYF
TGTGCCAGTAGTATTTCCGGCGGACTGGAGCAGTACTTC
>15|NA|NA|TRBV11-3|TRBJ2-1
CASSLVGQGYNEQFF
TGTGCCAGCAGCTTAGTGGGCCAGGGCTACAATGAGCAGTTCTTC
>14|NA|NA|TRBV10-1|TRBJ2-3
CASSESRGTDTQYF
TGCGCCAGCAGTGAGTCCCGGGGGACAGATACGCAGTATTTT
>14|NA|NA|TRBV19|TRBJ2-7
CASSYGQPNYEQYF
TGTGCCAGTAGTTACGGACAGCCGAACTACGAGCAGTACTTC
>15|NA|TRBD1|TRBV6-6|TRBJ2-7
CASSHGRGPLYEQYF
TGTGCCAGCAGTCACGGCAGGGGGCCACTCTACGAGCAGTACTTC
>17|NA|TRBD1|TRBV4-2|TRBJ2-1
CASSQAYGQGFYNEQFF
TGTGCCAGCAGCCAAGCCTACGGACAGGGATTTTACAATGAGCAGTTCTTC
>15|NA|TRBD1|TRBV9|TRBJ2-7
CASSGGTGGAWEQYF
TGTGCCAGCAGCGGGGGGACAGGGGGCGCCTGGGAGCAGTACTTC
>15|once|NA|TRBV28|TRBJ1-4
CASSSPRGFNEKLFF
TGTGCCAGCAGTTCCCCACGGGGATTTAATGAAAAACTGTTTTTT
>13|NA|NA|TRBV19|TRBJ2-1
CASTLAGINEQFF
TGTGCCAGTACCCTCGCCGGGATAAATGAGCAGTTCTTC
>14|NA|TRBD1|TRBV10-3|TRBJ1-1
CAISDQTGSTEAFF
TGTGCCATCAGTGACCAGACAGGGTCCACTGAAGCTTTCTTT
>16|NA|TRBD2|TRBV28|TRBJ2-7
CASSPRGSGSLDEQYF
TGTGCCAGCAGTCCCCGGGGTAGCGGGAGTCTCGACGAGCAGTACTTC
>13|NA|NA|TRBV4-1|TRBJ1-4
CASSRTANEKLFF
TGCGCCAGCAGCCGGACAGCTAATGAAAAACTGTTTTTT
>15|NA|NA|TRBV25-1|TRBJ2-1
CASTRAHSSYNEQFF
TGTGCCAGCACCCGCGCCCATAGCTCCTACAATGAGCAGTTCTTC
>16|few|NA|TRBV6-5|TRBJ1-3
CASSYGGTNSGNTIYF
TGTGCCAGCAGTTACGGCGGCACCAACTCTGGAAACACCATATATTTT
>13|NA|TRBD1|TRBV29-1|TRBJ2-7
CSVEVGQGNEQYF
TGCAGCGTTGAAGTCGGACAGGGCAACGAGCAGTACTTC
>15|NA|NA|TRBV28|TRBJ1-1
CASSPGFFPYTEAFF
TGTGCCAGCAGCCCAGGGTTCTTCCCGTACACTGAAGCTTTCTTT
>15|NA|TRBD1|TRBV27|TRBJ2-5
CASSTGTGSIETQYF
TGTGCCAGCAGTACCGGGACAGGGTCAATTGAGACCCAGTACTTC
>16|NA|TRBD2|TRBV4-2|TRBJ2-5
CASSLTLAGGWETQYF
TGTGCCAGCAGCCTCACCCTAGCGGGAGGATGGGAGACCCAGTACTTC
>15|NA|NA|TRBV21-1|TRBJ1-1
CASSVPDRVRTEAFF
TGTGCCAGCAGCGTACCGGACAGGGTGAGAACTGAAGCTTTCTTT
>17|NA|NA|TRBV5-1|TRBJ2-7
CASSLPKSGSLSYEQYF
TGCGCCAGCAGCTTGCCCAAGAGCGGGTCCCTTTCCTACGAGCAGTACTTC
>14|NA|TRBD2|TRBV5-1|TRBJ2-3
CASTLAGGSNTQYF
TGCGCCAGCACACTAGCGGGAGGTTCAAATACGCAGTATTTT
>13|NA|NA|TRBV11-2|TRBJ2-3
CASSLDGTDTQYF
TGTGCCAGCAGCTTAGACGGCACAGATACGCAGTATTTT
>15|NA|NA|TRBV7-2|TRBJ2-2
CASSSAGRNTGELFF
TGTGCCAGCAGCTCAGCGGGCCGGAACACCGGGGAGCTGTTTTTT
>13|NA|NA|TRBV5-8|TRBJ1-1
CASSLLGGAEAFF
TGTGCCAGCAGCTTGCTTGGAGGGGCTGAAGCTTTCTTT
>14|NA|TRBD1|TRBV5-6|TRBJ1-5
CASSWGTARGAQHF
TGTGCCAGCAGCTGGGGGACAGCGCGAGGGGCCCAGCATTTT
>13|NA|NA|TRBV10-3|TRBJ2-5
CAISGADQETQYF
TGTGCCATCAGTGGAGCGGACCAAGAGACCCAGTACTTC
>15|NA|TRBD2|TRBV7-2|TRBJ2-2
CASTTVAGGTGELFF
TGTGCCAGCACAACCGTAGCGGGAGGAACCGGGGAGCTGTTTTTT
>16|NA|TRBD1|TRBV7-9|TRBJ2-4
CASSLGTGIAKNIQYF
TGTGCCAGCAGCTTGGGGACAGGGATCGCCAAAAACATTCAGTACTTC
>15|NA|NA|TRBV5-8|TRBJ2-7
CASSPTGRGSYEQYF
TGTGCCAGCAGCCCAACGGGCAGGGGCTCCTACGAGCAGTACTTC
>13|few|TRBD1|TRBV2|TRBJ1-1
CASSDAGGTEAFF
TGTGCCAGCAGTGATGCAGGGGGCACTGAAGCTTTCTTT
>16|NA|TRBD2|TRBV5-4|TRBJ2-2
CASSSAAGGYTGELFF
TGTGCCAGCAGCTCCGCCGCGGGGGGGTACACCGGGGAGCTGTTTTTT
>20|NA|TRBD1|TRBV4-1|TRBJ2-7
CASSQEEGGPYRGDSYEQYF
TGCGCCAGCAGCCAAGAAGAGGGCGGGCCATACAGGGGGGACTCCTACGAGCAGTACTTC
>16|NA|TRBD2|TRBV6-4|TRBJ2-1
CASTCRSGRRGDEQFF
TGTGCCAGCACCTGCCGTAGCGGGAGGAGGGGAGATGAGCAGTTCTTC
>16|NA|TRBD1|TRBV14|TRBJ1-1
CASSQNRDREDTEAFF
TGTGCCAGCAGCCAGAACCGGGACAGGGAAGACACTGAAGCTTTCTTT
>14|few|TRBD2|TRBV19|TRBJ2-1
CASKGASGYNEQFF
TGTGCCTCTAAAGGGGCTAGCGGCTACAATGAGCAGTTCTTC
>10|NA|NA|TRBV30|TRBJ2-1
CALYYNEQFF
TGTGCGCTATACTACAATGAGCAGTTCTTC
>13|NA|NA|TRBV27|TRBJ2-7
CASSYGQGSEQYF
TGTGCCAGCAGTTATGGGCAGGGGAGCGAGCAGTACTTC